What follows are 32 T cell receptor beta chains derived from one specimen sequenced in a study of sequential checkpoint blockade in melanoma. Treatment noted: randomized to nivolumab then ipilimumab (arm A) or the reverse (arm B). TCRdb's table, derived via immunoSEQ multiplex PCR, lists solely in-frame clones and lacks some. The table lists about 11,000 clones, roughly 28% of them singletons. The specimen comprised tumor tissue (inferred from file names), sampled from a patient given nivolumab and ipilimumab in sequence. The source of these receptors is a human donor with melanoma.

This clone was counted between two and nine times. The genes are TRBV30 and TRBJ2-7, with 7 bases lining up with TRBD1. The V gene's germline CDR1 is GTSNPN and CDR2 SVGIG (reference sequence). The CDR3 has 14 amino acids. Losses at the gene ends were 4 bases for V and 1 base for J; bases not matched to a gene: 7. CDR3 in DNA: TGTGCCTGGAATAGACAGGGAAAGTCCTACGAGCAGTACTTC. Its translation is CAWNRQGKSYEQYF.

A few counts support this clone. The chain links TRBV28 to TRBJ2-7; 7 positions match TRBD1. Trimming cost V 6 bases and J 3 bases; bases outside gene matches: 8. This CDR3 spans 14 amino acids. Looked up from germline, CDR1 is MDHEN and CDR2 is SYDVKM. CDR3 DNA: TGTGCCAGCAGGCAGACAGGGATTGGCTACGAGCAGTACTTC. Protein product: CASRQTGIGYEQYF.

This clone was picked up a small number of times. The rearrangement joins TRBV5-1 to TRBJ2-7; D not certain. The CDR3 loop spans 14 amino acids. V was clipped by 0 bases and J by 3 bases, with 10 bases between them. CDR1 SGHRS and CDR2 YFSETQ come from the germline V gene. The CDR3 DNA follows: TGCGCCAGCAGCTTGGAGCCTGAACTCTACGAGCAGTACTTC. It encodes CASSLEPELYEQYF.

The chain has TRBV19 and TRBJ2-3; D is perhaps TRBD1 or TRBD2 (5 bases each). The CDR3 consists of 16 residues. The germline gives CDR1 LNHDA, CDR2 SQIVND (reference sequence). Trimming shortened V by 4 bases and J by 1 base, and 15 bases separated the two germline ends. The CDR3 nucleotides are TGTGCCAGTAGTACCTCGGGACCTCTAGGCACAGATACGCAGTATTTT. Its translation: CASSTSGPLGTDTQYF.

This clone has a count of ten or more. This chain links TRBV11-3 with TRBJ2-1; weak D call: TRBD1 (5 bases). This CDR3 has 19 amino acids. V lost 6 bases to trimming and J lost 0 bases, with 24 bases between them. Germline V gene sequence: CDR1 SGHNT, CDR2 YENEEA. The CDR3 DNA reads TGTGCCAGCAGTCAACCGAGACAGAGAGGCCAAAGCTCCTACAATGAGCAGTTCTTC. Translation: CASSQPRQRGQSSYNEQFF.

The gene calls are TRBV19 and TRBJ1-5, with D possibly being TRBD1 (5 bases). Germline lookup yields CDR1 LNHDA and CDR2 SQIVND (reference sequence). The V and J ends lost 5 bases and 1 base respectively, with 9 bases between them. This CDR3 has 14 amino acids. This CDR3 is CASSWGGSNQPQHF. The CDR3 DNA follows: TGTGCCAGTAGTTGGGGGGGAAGCAATCAGCCCCAGCATTTT.

CDR3 sequence: CASKTLVRGGTGELFF. CDR3 sequence (DNA): TGTGCCAGTAAGACCCTAGTCCGGGGGGGCACCGGGGAGCTGTTTTTT. The rearrangement links TRBV19 to TRBJ2-2, with 8 bases fitting TRBD2. The CDR3 is 16 residues long. Per germline, CDR1 LNHDA and CDR2 SQIVND (reference sequence). V trimming: 7 bases; J trimming: 4 bases; junction bases outside the gene matches: 11.

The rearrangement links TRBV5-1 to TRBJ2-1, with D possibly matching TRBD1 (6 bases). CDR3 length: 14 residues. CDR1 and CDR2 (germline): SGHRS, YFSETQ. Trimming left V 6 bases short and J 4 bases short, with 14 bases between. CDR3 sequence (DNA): TGCGCCAGCACCTCTACAACAGGGTACAATGAGCAGTTCTTC. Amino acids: CASTSTTGYNEQFF. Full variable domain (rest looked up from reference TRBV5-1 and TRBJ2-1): KAGVTQTPRYLIKTRGQQVTLSCSPISGHRSVSWYQQTPGQGLQFLFEYFSETQRNKGNFPGRFSGRQFSNSRSEMNVSTLELGDSALYLCASTSTTGYNEQFFGPGTRLTVL.

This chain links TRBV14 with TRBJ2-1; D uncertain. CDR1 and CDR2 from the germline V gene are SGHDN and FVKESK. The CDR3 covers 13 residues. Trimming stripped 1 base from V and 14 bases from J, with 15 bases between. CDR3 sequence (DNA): TGTGCCAGCAGCCAAGGACAAATAGGGTGGAAGTTCTTC. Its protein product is CASSQGQIGWKFF.

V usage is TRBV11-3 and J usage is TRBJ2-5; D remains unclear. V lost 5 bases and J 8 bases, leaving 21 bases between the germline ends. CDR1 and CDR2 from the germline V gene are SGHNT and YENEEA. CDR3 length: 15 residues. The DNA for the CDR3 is TGTGCCAGCAGCCCCGATGGGCTGGTAGAAAGAACCCAGTACTTC. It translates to CASSPDGLVERTQYF. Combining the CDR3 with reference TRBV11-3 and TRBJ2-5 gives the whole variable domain EAGVVQSPRYKIIEKKQPVAFWCNPISGHNTLYWYLQNLGQGPELLIRYENEEAVDDSQLPKDRFSAERLKGVDSTLKIQPAELGDSAVYLCASSPDGLVERTQYFGPGTRLLVL.

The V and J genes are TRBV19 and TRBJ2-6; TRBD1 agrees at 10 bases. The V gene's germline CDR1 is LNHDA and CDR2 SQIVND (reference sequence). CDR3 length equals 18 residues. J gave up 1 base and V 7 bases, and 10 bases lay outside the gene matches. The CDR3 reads CASTRRGQGTSGANVLTF. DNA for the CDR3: TGTGCCAGTACTAGGAGGGGACAGGGGACTTCTGGGGCCAACGTCCTGACTTTC.

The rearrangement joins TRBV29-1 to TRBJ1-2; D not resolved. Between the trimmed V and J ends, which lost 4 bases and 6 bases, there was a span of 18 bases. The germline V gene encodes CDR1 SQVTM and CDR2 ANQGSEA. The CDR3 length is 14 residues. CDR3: CSVVAPRTENGYTF. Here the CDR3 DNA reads TGCAGCGTTGTCGCGCCCCGGACGGAAAATGGCTACACCTTC. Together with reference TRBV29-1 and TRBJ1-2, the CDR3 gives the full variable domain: SAVISQKPSRDICQRGTSLTIQCQVDSQVTMMFWYRQQPGQSLTLIATANQGSEATYESGFVIDKFPISRPNLTFSTLTVSNMSPEDSSIYLCSVVAPRTENGYTFGSGTRLTVV.

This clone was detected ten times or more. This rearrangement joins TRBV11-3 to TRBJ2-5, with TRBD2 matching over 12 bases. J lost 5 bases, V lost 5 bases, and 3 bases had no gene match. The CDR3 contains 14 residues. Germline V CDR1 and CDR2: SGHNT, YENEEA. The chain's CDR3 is CASSPSGGAETQYF. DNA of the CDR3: TGTGCCAGCAGCCCTAGCGGGGGGGCGGAGACCCAGTACTTC.

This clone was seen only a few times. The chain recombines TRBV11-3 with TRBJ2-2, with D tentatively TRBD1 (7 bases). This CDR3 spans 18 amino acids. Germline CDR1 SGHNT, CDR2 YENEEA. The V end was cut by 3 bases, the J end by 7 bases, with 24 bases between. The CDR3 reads CASSFLATGPGDRGELFF. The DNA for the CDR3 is TGTGCCAGCAGCTTCTTGGCGACAGGGCCGGGGGATCGCGGGGAGCTGTTTTTT.

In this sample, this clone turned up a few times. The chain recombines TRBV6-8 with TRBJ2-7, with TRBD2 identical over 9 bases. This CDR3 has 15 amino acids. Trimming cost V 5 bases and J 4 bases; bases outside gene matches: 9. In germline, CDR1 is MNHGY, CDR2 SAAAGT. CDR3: CASSTERGAQYEQYF. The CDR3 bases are TGTGCCAGCAGTACCGAGCGGGGGGCTCAATACGAGCAGTACTTC.

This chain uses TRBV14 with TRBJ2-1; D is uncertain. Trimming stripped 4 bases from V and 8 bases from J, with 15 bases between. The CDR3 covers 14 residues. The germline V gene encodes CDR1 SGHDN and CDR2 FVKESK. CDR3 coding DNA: TGTGCCAGCAGCCGCGCGCCCGGCCTTTATGAGCAGTTCTTC. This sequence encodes CASSRAPGLYEQFF. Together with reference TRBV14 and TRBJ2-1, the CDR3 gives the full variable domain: EAGVTQFPSHSVIEKGQTVTLRCDPISGHDNLYWYRRVMGKEIKFLLHFVKESKQDESGMPNNRFLAERTGGTYSTLKVQPAELEDSGVYFCASSRAPGLYEQFFGPGTRLTVL.

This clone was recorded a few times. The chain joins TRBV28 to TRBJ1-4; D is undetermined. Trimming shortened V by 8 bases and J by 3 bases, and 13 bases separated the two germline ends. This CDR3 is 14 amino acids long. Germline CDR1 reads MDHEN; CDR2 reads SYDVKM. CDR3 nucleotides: TGTGCCAGCCTGACGACGCGATCTAATGAAAAACTGTTTTTT. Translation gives CASLTTRSNEKLFF.

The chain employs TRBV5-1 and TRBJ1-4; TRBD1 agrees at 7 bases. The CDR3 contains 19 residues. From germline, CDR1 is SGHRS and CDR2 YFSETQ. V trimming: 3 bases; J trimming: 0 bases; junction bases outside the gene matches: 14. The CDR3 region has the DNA TGCGCCAGCAGCTCACTACAGGGGACCACCGCCTCAACTAATGAAAAACTGTTTTTT. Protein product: CASSSLQGTTASTNEKLFF.

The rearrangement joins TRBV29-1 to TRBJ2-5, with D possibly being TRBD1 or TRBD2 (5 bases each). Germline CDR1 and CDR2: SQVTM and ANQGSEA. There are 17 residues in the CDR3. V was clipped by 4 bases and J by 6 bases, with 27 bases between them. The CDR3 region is CSVGNGRGAGQGQTQYF. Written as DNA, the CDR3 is TGCAGCGTTGGAAATGGACGGGGCGCGGGCCAGGGACAGACCCAGTACTTC.

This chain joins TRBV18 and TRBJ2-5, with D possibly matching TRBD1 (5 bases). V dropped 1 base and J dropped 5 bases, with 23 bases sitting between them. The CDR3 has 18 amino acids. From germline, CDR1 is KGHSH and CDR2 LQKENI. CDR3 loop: CASSPLGLGAQSLETQYF. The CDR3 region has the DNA TGTGCCAGCTCACCACTGGGCCTTGGGGCCCAGAGTTTGGAGACCCAGTACTTC.

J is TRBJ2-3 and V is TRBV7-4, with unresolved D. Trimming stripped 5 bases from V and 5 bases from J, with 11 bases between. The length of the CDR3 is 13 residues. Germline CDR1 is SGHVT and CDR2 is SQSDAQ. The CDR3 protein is CASSLSPGDTQYF. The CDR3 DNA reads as TGTGCCAGCAGCCTTTCACCGGGAGATACGCAGTATTTT.

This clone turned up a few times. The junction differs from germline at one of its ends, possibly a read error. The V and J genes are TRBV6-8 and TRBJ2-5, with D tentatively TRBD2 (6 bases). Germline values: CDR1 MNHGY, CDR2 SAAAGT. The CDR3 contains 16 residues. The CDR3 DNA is TGTGCCATCAGTGGTGTCCACCTGGGACTCCAAGAGACCCAGTACTTC. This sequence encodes CAISGVHLGLQETQYF.

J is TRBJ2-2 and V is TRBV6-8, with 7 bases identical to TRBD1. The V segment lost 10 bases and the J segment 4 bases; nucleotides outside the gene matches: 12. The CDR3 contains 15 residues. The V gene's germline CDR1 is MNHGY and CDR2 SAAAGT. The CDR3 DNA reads TGTGCCACCAAGGGAACAGGGGCTCCCACCGGGGAGCTGTTTTTT. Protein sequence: CATKGTGAPTGELFF.

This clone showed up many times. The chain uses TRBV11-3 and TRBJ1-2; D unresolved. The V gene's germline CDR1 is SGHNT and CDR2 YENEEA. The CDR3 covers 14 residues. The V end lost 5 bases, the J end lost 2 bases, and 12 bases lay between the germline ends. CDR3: CASSPSAENYGYTF. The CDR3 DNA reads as TGTGCCAGCAGCCCGAGCGCGGAGAACTATGGCTACACCTTC.

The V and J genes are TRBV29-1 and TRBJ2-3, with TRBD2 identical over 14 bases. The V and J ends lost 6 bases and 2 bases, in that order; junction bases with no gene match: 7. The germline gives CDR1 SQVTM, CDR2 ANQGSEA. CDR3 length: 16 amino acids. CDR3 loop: CSVSGLAGGNTDTQYF. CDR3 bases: TGCAGCGTGTCCGGACTAGCGGGGGGAAACACAGATACGCAGTATTTT.

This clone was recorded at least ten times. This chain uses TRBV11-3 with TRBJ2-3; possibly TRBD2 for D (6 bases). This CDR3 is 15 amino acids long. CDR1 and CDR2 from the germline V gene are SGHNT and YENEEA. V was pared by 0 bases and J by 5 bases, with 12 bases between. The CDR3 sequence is CASSLEGGVGDTQYF. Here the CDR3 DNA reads TGTGCCAGCAGCTTAGAAGGCGGGGTCGGAGATACGCAGTATTTT.

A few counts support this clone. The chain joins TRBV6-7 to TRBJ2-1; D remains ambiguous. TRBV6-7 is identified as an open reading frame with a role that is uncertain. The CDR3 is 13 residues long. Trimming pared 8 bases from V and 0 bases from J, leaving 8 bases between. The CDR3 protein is CASDPFSYNEQFF. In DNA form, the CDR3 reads TGTGCCAGCGACCCCTTCTCCTACAATGAGCAGTTCTTC.

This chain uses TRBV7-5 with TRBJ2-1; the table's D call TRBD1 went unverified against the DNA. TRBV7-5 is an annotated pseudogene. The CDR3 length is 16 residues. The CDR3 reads CASSLVRWAAYNEQFF. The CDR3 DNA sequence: TGTGCCAGCAGCTTGGTTCGCTGGGCAGCCTACAATGAGCAGTTCTTC.

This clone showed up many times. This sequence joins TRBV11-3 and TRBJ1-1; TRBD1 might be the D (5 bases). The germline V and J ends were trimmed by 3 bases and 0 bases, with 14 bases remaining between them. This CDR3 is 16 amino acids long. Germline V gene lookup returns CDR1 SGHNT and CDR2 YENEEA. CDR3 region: CASSFEQRQLNTEAFF. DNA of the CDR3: TGTGCCAGCAGCTTCGAACAACGACAGCTGAACACTGAAGCTTTCTTT.

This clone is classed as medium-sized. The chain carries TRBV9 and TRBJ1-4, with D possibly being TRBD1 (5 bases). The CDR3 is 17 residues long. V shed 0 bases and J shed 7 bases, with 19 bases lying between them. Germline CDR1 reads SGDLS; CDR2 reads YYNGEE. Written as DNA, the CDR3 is TGTGCCAGCAGCGTAGAGTCCTCGGGGGTTCGGAGTGAAAAACTGTTTTTT. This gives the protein CASSVESSGVRSEKLFF.

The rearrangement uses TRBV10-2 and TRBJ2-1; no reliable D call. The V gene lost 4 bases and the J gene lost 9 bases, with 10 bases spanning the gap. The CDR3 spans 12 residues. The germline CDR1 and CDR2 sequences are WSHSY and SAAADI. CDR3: CASSVRVGEQFF. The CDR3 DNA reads TGCGCCAGCAGTGTTAGGGTCGGTGAGCAGTTCTTC.

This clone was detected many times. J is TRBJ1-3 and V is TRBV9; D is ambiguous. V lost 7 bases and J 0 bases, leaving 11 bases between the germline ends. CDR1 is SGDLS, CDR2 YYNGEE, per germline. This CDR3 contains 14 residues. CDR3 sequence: CASGPLSSGNTIYF. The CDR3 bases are TGTGCCAGCGGGCCTCTGAGCTCTGGAAACACCATATATTTT.